This TCR beta chain is from a study of T-cell memory formation after mild COVID-19. Study outcomes and limitations: Clones that shrank (day 15 to 85) were balanced CD4/CD8, whereas later expanders leaned CD4+.

Looked up from germline, CDR1 is SGHRS and CDR2 is YFSETQ. The CDR3 runs to 18 residues. V shed 1 base, J shed 0 bases, and the junction held 6 bases outside the gene matches. Concerning this clonotype: Antigen: not known.

MiXCR, run by TCRdb on the 5' RACE reads, gives a single entry per CDR3 protein. The table lists fewer than 550,000 distinct CDR3 sequences, around 20% of them singletons. This clonotype originated in an adult woman who had mild COVID-19 (a few samples of this study predate the infection). Cell type and time point are not known. Material for sequencing was PBMCs or a T cell subset sorted from them (not recorded which). V usage is TRBV5-1 and J usage is TRBJ2-2; TRBD1 matches at 10 bases. The CDR3: CASSLSQDRGSNTGELFF. The CDR3 coding sequence is TGCGCCAGCAGCTTGTCTCAGGACAGGGGGTCGAACACCGGGGAGCTGTTTTTT.